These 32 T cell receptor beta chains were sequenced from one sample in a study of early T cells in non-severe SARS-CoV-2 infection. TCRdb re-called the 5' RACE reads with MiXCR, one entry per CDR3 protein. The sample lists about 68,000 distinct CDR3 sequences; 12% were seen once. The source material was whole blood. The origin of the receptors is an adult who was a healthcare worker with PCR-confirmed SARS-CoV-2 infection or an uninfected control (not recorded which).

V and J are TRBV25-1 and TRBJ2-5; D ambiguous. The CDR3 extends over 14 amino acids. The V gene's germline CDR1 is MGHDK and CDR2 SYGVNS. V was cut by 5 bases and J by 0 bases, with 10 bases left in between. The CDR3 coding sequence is TGTGCCAGCAGTCCCCGCTTAAACCAAGAGACCCAGTACTTC. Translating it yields CASSPRLNQETQYF.

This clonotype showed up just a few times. The CDR3 reads CASSRFTGNTEAFF. For the CDR3, the DNA is TGTGCCAGCAGCCGGTTTACAGGAAACACTGAAGCTTTCTTT. This chain links TRBV2 with TRBJ1-1; maybe TRBD1 (5 bases). Germline values: CDR1 SNHLY, CDR2 FYNNEI. The CDR3 has 14 residues. V shed 6 bases and J shed 2 bases, with 13 bases lying between them.

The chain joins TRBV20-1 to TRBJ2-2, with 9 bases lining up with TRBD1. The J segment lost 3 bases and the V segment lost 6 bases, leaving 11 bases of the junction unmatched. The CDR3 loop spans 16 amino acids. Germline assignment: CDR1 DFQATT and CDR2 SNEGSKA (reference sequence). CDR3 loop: CSATDRGALDTGELFF. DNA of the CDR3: TGCAGTGCCACGGACAGGGGAGCCTTAGACACCGGGGAGCTGTTTTTT.

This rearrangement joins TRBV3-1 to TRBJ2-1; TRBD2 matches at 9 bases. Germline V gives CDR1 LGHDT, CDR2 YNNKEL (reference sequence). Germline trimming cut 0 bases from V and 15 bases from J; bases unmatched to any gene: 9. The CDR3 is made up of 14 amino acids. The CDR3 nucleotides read TGTGCCAGCAGCCAAGATTCCCCGGGACTAGCATCGTTCTTC. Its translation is CASSQDSPGLASFF.

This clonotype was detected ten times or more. Written as DNA, the CDR3 is TGTGCCAGCAGCAATCCCGGGACAGCTACCTACGAGCAGTACTTC. Its translation: CASSNPGTATYEQYF. The chain uses TRBV21-1 and TRBJ2-7; the table's TRBD1 call for D was not verified on the DNA. TRBV21-1 is recorded as a pseudogene. There are 15 residues in the CDR3.

The CDR3 protein is CASSQEGQRGQPQHF. The CDR3 DNA reads TGCGCCAGCAGCCAAGAAGGACAGCGGGGGCAGCCCCAGCATTTT. The chain uses TRBV4-3 and TRBJ1-5; tentatively, D is TRBD1 (6 bases). The CDR3 is 15 residues long. V was pared by 0 bases and J by 7 bases, with 13 bases between. Germline V lookup: CDR1 LGHNA, CDR2 YSLEER.

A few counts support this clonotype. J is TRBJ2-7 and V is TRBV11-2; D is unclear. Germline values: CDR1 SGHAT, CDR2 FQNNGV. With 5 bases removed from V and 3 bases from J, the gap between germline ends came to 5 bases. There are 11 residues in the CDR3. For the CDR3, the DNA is TGTGCCAGCAGCGCGAACTACGAGCAGTACTTC. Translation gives CASSANYEQYF.

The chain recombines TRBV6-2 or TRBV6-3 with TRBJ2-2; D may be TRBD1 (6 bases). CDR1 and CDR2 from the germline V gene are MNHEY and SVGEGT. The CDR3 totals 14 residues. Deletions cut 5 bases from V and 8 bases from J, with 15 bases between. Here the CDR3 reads CASSRLRGIGELFF. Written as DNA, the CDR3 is TGTGCCAGCAGTCGCCTCAGGGGAATAGGGGAGCTGTTTTTT.

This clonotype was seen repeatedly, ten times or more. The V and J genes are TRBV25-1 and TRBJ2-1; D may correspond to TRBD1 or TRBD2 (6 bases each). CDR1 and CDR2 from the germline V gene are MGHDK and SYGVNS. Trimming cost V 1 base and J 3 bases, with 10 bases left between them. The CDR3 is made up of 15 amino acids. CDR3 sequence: CASSEFGGRYNEQFF. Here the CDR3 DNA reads TGTGCCAGCAGTGAATTTGGGGGGCGCTACAATGAGCAGTTCTTC.

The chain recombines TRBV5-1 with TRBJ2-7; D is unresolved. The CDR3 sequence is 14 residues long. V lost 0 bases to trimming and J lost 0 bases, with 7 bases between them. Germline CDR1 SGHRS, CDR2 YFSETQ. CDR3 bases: TGCGCCAGCAGCTTGGGCAGAAGCTCCTACGAGCAGTACTTC. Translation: CASSLGRSSYEQYF.

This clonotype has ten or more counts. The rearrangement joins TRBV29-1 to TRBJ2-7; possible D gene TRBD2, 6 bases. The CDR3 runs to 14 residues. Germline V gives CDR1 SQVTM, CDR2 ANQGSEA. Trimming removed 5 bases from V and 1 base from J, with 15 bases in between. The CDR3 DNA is TGCAGCGTTTCGGGACTTTCCGGGTCCTACGAGCAGTACTTC. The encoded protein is CSVSGLSGSYEQYF.

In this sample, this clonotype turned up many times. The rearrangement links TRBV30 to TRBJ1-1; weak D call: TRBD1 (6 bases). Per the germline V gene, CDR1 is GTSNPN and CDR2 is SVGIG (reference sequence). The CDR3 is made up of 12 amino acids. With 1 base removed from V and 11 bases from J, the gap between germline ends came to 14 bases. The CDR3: CAWSDTGRTAFF. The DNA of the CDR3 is TGTGCCTGGAGTGATACAGGGAGGACTGCTTTCTTT. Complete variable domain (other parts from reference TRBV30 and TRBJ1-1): SQTIHQWPATLVQPVGSPLSLECTVEGTSNPNLYWYRQAAGRGLQLLFYSVGIGQISSEVPQNLSASRPQDRQFILSSKKLLLSDSGFYLCAWSDTGRTAFFGQGTRLTVV.

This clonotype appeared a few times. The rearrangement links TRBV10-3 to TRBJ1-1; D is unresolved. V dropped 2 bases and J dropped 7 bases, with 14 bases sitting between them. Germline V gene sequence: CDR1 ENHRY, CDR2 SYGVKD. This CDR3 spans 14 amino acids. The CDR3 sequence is CAISEAPGFVEAFF. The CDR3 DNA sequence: TGTGCCATCAGTGAGGCTCCAGGATTTGTTGAAGCTTTCTTT.

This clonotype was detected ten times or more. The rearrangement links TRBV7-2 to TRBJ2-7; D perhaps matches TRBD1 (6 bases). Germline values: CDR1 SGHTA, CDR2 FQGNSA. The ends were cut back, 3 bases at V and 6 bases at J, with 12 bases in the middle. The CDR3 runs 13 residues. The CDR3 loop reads CASSFTGQSEQYF. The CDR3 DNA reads TGTGCCAGCAGCTTCACAGGGCAGAGCGAGCAGTACTTC.

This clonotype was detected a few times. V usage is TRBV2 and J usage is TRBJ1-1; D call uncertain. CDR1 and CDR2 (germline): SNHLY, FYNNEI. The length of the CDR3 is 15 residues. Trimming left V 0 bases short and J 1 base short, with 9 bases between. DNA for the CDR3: TGTGCCAGCAGTGAAGCGGGGAGAAGGAACACTGAAGCTTTCTTT. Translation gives CASSEAGRRNTEAFF.

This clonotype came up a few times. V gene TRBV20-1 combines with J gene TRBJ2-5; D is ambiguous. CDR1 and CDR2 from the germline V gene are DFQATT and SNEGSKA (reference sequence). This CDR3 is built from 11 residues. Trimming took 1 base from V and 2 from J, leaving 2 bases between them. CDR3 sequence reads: CSARVQETQYF. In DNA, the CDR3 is TGCAGTGCTAGAGTTCAAGAGACCCAGTACTTC.

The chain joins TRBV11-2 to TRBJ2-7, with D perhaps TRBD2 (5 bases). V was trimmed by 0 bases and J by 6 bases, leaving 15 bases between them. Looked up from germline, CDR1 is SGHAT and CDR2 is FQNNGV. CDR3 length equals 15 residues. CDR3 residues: CASSLDLGSVREQYF. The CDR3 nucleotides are TGTGCCAGCAGCTTAGATCTGGGTAGCGTCCGCGAGCAGTACTTC.

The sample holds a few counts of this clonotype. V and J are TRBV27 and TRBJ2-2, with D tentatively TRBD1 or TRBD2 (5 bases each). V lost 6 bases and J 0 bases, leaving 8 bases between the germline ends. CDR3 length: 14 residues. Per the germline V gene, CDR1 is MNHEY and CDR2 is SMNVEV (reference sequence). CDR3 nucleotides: TGTGCCAGCAGATCGGGACCGAACACCGGGGAGCTGTTTTTT. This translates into CASRSGPNTGELFF.

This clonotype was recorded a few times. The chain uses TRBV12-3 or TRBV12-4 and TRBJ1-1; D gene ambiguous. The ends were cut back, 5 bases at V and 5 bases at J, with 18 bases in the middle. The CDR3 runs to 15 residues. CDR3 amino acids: CASSPIDIRYTEAFF. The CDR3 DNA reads TGTGCCAGCAGTCCCATCGACATAAGATATACTGAAGCTTTCTTT.

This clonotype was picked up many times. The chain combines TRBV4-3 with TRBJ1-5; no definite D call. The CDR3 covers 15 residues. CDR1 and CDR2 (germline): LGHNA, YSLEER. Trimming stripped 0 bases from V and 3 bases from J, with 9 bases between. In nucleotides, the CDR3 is TGCGCCAGCAGCCAAGAAGCCAGTTTCAATCAGCCCCAGCATTTT. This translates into CASSQEASFNQPQHF.

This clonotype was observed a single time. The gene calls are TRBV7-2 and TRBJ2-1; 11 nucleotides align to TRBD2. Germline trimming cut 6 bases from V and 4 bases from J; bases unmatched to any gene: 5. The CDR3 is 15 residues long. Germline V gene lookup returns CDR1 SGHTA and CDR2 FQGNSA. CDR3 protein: CASRLRTSGYNEQFF. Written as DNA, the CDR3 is TGTGCCAGCAGGCTCCGGACTAGCGGGTACAATGAGCAGTTCTTC.

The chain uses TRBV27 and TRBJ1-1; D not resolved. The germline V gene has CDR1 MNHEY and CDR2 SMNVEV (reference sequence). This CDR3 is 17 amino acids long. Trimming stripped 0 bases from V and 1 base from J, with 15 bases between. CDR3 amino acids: CASSLSRGPRGNTEAFF. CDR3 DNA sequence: TGTGCCAGCAGTTTATCCCGGGGTCCGCGGGGGAACACTGAAGCTTTCTTT.

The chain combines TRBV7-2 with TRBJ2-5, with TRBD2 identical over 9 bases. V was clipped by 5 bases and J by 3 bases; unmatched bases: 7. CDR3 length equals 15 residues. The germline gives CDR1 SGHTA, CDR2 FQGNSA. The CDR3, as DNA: TGTGCCAGCAGCCGCGCCGGGACTAGCAAAGAGACCCAGTACTTC. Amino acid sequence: CASSRAGTSKETQYF.

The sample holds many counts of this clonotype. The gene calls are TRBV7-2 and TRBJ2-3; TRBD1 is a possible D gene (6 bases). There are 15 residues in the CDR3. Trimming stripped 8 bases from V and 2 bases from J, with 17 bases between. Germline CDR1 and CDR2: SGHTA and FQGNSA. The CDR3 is CASGHPTGTTDTQYF. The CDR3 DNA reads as TGTGCCAGCGGGCACCCCACAGGGACCACAGATACGCAGTATTTT.

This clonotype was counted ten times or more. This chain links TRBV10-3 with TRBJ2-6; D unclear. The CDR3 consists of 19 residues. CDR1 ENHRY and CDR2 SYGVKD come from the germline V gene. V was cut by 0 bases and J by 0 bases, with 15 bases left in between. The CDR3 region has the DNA TGTGCCATCAGTGAGTCCGCCTTAGATGCTAGCTCTGGGGCCAACGTCCTGACTTTC. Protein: CAISESALDASSGANVLTF.

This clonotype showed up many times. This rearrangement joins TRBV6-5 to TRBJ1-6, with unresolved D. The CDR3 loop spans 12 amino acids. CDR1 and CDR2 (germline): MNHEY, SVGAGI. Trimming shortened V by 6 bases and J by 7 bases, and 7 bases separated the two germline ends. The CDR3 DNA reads TGTGCCAGCAGACCGGGGAATTCACCCCTCCACTTT. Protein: CASRPGNSPLHF.

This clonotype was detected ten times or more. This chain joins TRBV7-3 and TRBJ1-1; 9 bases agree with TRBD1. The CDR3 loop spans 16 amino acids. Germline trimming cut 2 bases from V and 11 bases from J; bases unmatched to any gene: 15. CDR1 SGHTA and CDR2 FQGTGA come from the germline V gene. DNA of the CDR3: TGTGCCAGCAGCTTATCTGCCGGACAGGGGAGTTCTATGGCTTTCTTT. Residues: CASSLSAGQGSSMAFF.

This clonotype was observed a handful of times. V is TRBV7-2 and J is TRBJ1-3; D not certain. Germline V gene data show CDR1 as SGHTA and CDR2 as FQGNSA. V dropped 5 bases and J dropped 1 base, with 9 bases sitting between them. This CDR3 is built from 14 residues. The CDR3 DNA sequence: TGTGCCAGCAGCACTACGGTTTCTGGAAACACCATATATTTT. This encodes CASSTTVSGNTIYF.

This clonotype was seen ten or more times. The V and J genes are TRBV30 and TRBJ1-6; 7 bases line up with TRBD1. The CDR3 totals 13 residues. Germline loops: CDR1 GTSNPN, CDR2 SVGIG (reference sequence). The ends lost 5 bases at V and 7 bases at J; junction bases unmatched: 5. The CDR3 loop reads CAWAGTDNSPLHF. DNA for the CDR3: TGTGCCTGGGCCGGGACAGACAATTCACCCCTCCACTTT.

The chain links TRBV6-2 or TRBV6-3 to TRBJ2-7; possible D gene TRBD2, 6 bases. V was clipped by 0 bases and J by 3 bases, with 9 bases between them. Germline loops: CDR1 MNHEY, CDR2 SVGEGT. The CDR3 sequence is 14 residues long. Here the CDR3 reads CASSYSRGFYEQYF. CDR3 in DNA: TGTGCCAGCAGTTACTCGCGGGGATTCTACGAGCAGTACTTC.

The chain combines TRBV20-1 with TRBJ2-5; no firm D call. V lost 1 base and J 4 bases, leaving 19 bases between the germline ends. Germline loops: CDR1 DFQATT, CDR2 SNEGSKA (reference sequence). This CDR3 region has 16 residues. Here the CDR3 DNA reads TGCAGTGCTAGAGGGGTGCCCTCAAGACAAGGAGAGACCCAGTACTTC. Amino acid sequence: CSARGVPSRQGETQYF.

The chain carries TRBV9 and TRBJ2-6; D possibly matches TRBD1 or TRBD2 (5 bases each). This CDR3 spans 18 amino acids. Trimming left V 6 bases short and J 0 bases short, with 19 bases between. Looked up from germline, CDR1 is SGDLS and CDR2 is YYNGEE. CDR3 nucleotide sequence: TGTGCCAGCACCTCCCGGGGCGACTTCCTCTCTGGGGCCAACGTCCTGACTTTC. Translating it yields CASTSRGDFLSGANVLTF.